Below, 21 T cell receptor beta chains from the same sample are listed, as sequenced in a study of cytomegalovirus exposure and HLA in healthy donors. Primers for the PCR totalled 60 Vbeta and 13 Jbeta. Produced via immunoSEQ multiplex PCR; TCRdb's table is partial and in-frame only. Seen here are 150,000 or so clones, 65% to 85% observed once, and the top ten hold approximately 2.5%. Sequenced: PBMCs. These receptors all come from a man aged 45-65 years in good health and CMV-seronegative.

V and J are TRBV7-2 and TRBJ2-5; a possible D gene is TRBD1 (5 bases). Germline values: CDR1 SGHTA, CDR2 FQGNSA. The CDR3 covers 14 residues. Deletions cut 0 bases from V and 5 bases from J, with 10 bases between. CDR3 sequence reads: CASSLAQGRETQYF. The CDR3 DNA sequence: TGTGCCAGCAGCTTAGCTCAGGGCCGGGAGACCCAGTACTTC.

The V gene is TRBV6-6, the J gene TRBJ1-4, with TRBD1 as a possible D gene (5 bases). The CDR3 extends over 15 amino acids. Germline CDR1 reads MNHNY; CDR2 reads SVGAGI (reference sequence). Trimming stripped 6 bases from V and 3 bases from J, with 14 bases between. CDR3 DNA: TGTGCCAGCAGCCTCGGGGGGGGAGCTAATGAAAAACTGTTTTTT. As protein: CASSLGGGANEKLFF.

This clone appeared a few times. The CDR3 DNA sequence: TGTGCCAGCAGCGGACAGGGGTGGGGCTACACCTTC. Residues: CASSGQGWGYTF. V and J are TRBV11-1 and TRBJ1-2; 9 bases align to TRBD1. This CDR3 region has 12 residues. V was clipped by 5 bases and J by 8 bases; unmatched bases: 3. CDR1 is SGHAT and CDR2 is FQDESV in the germline V gene (reference sequence).

This clone was detected once. The chain uses TRBV6-1 and TRBJ2-5, with TRBD1 as a possible D gene (5 bases). Trimming pared 3 bases from V and 7 bases from J, leaving 15 bases between. The CDR3 extends over 14 amino acids. Germline V gene sequence: CDR1 MNHNS, CDR2 SASEGT. The CDR3 sequence: CASSESRASMTQYF. CDR3 DNA sequence: TGTGCCAGCAGTGAGTCCAGGGCCAGTATGACCCAGTACTTC.

This clone appeared a single time. The chain is built from TRBV5-5 and TRBJ2-3; 8 nucleotides agree with TRBD1. The CDR3 sequence is 14 residues long. With V trimmed by 5 bases and J by 6 bases, 8 bases remained unmatched. Germline-derived CDR1 and CDR2 are SGHKS and YYEKEE (reference sequence). CDR3 sequence (DNA): TGTGCCAGCAGTTGGAGGACAGGGACGGATACGCAGTATTTT. Translated, it gives CASSWRTGTDTQYF.

J is TRBJ1-6 and V is TRBV2; no reliable D call. Between the trimmed V and J ends, which lost 2 bases and 10 bases, there was a span of 12 bases. Germline CDR1 is SNHLY and CDR2 is FYNNEI. CDR3 length equals 14 residues. CDR3 region: CASSETNGLSPLHF. CDR3 DNA: TGTGCCAGCAGTGAAACTAACGGGTTATCACCCCTCCACTTT.

The gene calls are TRBV12-5 and TRBJ2-2; D remains unclear. V was pared by 0 bases and J by 2 bases, with 10 bases between. The length of the CDR3 is 16 residues. The germline V gene has CDR1 LGHNT and CDR2 FRNRAP. CDR3 sequence reads: CASGLVGQFNTGELFF. The DNA for the CDR3 is TGTGCTAGTGGTTTGGTTGGCCAGTTTAACACCGGGGAGCTGTTTTTT.

For this clone: The sample carries other DNA sequences with the same CDR3. The CDR3 DNA sequence: TGTGCCTGGAGTGTTAGGGGCACTGAAGCTTTCTTT. Its protein is CAWSVRGTEAFF. V is TRBV30 and J is TRBJ1-1, with D perhaps TRBD1 (5 bases). V was clipped by 0 bases and J by 4 bases, with 6 bases between them. The CDR3 length is 12 residues. Germline V gene sequence: CDR1 GTSNPN, CDR2 SVGIG (reference sequence).

This rearrangement joins TRBV30 to TRBJ2-1; 11 positions match TRBD1. In germline, CDR1 is GTSNPN, CDR2 SVGIG (reference sequence). The CDR3 totals 15 residues. With V trimmed by 4 bases and J by 4 bases, 6 bases remained unmatched. Here the CDR3 reads CAWIRTGGEYNEQFF. In DNA form, the CDR3 reads TGTGCCTGGATAAGGACAGGGGGCGAATACAATGAGCAGTTCTTC.

The chain recombines TRBV4-1 with TRBJ2-3; D call uncertain. Germline V gene lookup returns CDR1 MGHRA and CDR2 YSYEKL. V lost 1 base, J lost 0 bases, and 11 bases lay in between. There are 16 residues in the CDR3. The CDR3 protein is CASSQVNLISTDTQYF. The CDR3 DNA reads TGCGCCAGCAGCCAAGTAAATCTTATTAGCACAGATACGCAGTATTTT.

This clone was seen a handful of times. This chain joins TRBV7-3 and TRBJ2-1, with D possibly matching TRBD1 (5 bases). Trimming pared 0 bases from V and 5 bases from J, leaving 11 bases between. The germline CDR1 and CDR2 sequences are SGHTA and FQGTGA. CDR3 size: 15 residues. This chain's CDR3 is CASSLTRARDNEQFF. CDR3 in DNA: TGTGCCAGCAGCTTAACCCGAGCCAGGGACAATGAGCAGTTCTTC.

This clone was counted a few times. The gene calls are TRBV5-1 and TRBJ2-5; 7 positions match TRBD1. Trimming removed 2 bases from V and 1 base from J; junction bases left unmatched: 2. CDR1 is SGHRS, CDR2 YFSETQ, per germline. The CDR3 length is 14 residues. CDR3 residues: CASSFRQGQETQYF. In nucleotides, the CDR3 is TGCGCCAGCAGCTTTAGACAGGGCCAAGAGACCCAGTACTTC. Full variable domain (remainder filled in from reference TRBV5-1 and TRBJ2-5): KAGVTQTPRYLIKTRGQQVTLSCSPISGHRSVSWYQQTPGQGLQFLFEYFSETQRNKGNFPGRFSGRQFSNSRSEMNVSTLELGDSALYLCASSFRQGQETQYFGPGTRLLVL.

The chain carries TRBV28 and TRBJ1-5, with D perhaps TRBD1 (6 bases). V lost 2 bases, J lost 6 bases, and 20 bases lay in between. CDR1 MDHEN and CDR2 SYDVKM come from the germline V gene. The CDR3 is made up of 17 amino acids. Here the CDR3 DNA reads TGTGCCAGCAGTTTAGCGGTTGGGCAGGGGCGAGGTCAGCCCCAGCATTTT. Residues: CASSLAVGQGRGQPQHF.

In this sample, this clone turned up a few times. The gene calls are TRBV10-1 and TRBJ1-6, with 8 bases fitting TRBD1. The ends lost 1 base at V and 7 bases at J; junction bases unmatched: 6. This CDR3 is built from 16 residues. In germline, CDR1 is WNHNN, CDR2 SYGVQD (reference sequence). The CDR3 reads CASSEYMDRENSPLHF. In DNA, the CDR3 is TGCGCCAGCAGTGAGTACATGGACAGGGAGAATTCACCCCTCCACTTT.

The V gene is TRBV19, the J gene TRBJ1-2; D is possibly TRBD1 (6 bases). The CDR3 sequence is 16 residues long. Trimming removed 4 bases from V and 1 base from J, with 16 bases in between. Germline lookup yields CDR1 LNHDA and CDR2 SQIVND (reference sequence). CDR3 protein: CASSSGGAVVNYGYTF. The CDR3 DNA sequence: TGTGCCAGTAGTAGCGGGGGCGCGGTGGTTAACTATGGCTACACCTTC.

This chain uses TRBV5-1 with TRBJ1-1; 8 nucleotides align to TRBD1. This CDR3 comprises 15 residues. Losses at the gene ends were 0 bases for V and 6 bases for J; bases not matched to a gene: 7. Germline V CDR1 and CDR2: SGHRS, YFSETQ. The CDR3 reads CASSLARTGRAEAFF. The CDR3 DNA reads as TGCGCCAGCAGCTTGGCTCGGACAGGGAGGGCTGAAGCTTTCTTT.

The gene calls are TRBV4-1 and TRBJ1-1; D unresolved. The germline gives CDR1 MGHRA, CDR2 YSYEKL. CDR3 length: 15 residues. V was shortened by 3 bases and J by 3 bases, with 14 bases between the two germline ends. Here the CDR3 DNA reads TGCGCCAGCAGCCAGAGGGCGCCGCAGGACACTGAAGCTTTCTTT. This translates into CASSQRAPQDTEAFF.

This clone has only a few counts. The rearrangement links TRBV5-1 to TRBJ1-2, with unresolved D. The CDR3 is 13 amino acids. V shed 4 bases and J shed 7 bases, with 14 bases lying between them. CDR1 SGHRS and CDR2 YFSETQ come from the germline V gene. The DNA for the CDR3 is TGCGCCAGCAGCCCCGGGCCGCGGGGTGGCTACACCTTC. It specifies CASSPGPRGGYTF.

V and J are TRBV11-1 and TRBJ2-3; the match to TRBD2 covers 12 bases. V trimming: 5 bases; J trimming: 5 bases; junction bases outside the gene matches: 5. The CDR3 runs to 15 residues. CDR1 and CDR2 (germline): SGHAT, FQDESV (reference sequence). The CDR3: CASSPQLAGGDTQYF. The CDR3 DNA follows: TGTGCCAGCAGCCCCCAACTAGCGGGAGGAGATACGCAGTATTTT.

About this clone: Other DNA sequences from this sample encode an identical CDR3 as well. The J gene is TRBJ1-2, the V gene TRBV4-2; D unresolved. In germline, CDR1 is LGHNA, CDR2 YNFKEQ. V was pared by 0 bases and J by 0 bases, with 11 bases between. The CDR3 consists of 16 residues. In DNA, the CDR3 is TGTGCCAGCAGCCAAGATGGGCAGTTAGCTAACTATGGCTACACCTTC. Protein sequence: CASSQDGQLANYGYTF.

The rearrangement uses TRBV11-2 and TRBJ2-3; the match to TRBD2 covers 16 bases. The CDR3 covers 19 residues. Trimming took 4 bases from V and 5 from J; bases not matched to a gene: 12. The germline V gene encodes CDR1 SGHAT and CDR2 FQNNGV. CDR3 loop: CASSSRGTSGRASLDTQYF. In nucleotides, the CDR3 is TGTGCCAGCAGCTCACGAGGGACTAGCGGGAGGGCCTCGCTAGATACGCAGTATTTT.